Each of the 27 T cell receptor beta chains below was sequenced from the same sample in a study of Tregs in tolerant kidney transplant recipients. Profiling relied on immunoSEQ multiplex PCR, and the TCRdb table lists in-frame clones only, not all of them. The data contain under 100,000 clones, roughly 92% of them singletons. The sequenced material came from CD8+ T cells from blood. All receptors come from a human donor in good health.

The CDR3, as DNA: TGTGCCAGCAGCCTAAGCCTGGGACAGTCAACCTACGAGCAGTACTTC. Its protein is CASSLSLGQSTYEQYF. V gene TRBV13 combines with J gene TRBJ2-7, with TRBD1 matching over 7 bases. CDR1 is PRHDT and CDR2 is FYEKMQ in the germline V gene (reference sequence). The CDR3 has 16 amino acids. Trimming cost V 5 bases and J 2 bases; bases outside gene matches: 12.

The V call is TRBV5-6, the J call TRBJ1-1; D possibly corresponds to TRBD1 (5 bases). The ends were cut back, 0 bases at V and 1 base at J, with 13 bases in the middle. Germline lookup yields CDR1 SGHDT and CDR2 YYEEEE. The CDR3 contains 16 residues. CDR3 sequence reads: CASSLVREVRNTEAFF. The CDR3 DNA sequence: TGTGCCAGCAGCTTGGTCAGGGAGGTGAGGAACACTGAAGCTTTCTTT.

The chain has TRBV6-5 and TRBJ1-6; no clear D gene. Germline V gene sequence: CDR1 MNHEY, CDR2 SVGAGI. The CDR3 consists of 15 residues. V gave up 6 bases and J gave up 8 bases, with 17 bases separating them. As DNA, the CDR3 is TGTGCCAGCAGAGCCCGGACCCTCGGAGATTCACCCCTCCACTTT. Translating gives CASRARTLGDSPLHF.

The J gene is TRBJ2-7, the V gene TRBV28; the D gene is possibly TRBD2 (5 bases). In germline, CDR1 is MDHEN, CDR2 SYDVKM. CDR3 length: 13 amino acids. The ends were cut back, 7 bases at V and 3 bases at J, with 13 bases in the middle. CDR3 coding DNA: TGTGCCAGCATCCCCCTTCGGGGCTACGAGCAGTACTTC. Translated, it gives CASIPLRGYEQYF.

The chain couples TRBV11-1 to TRBJ2-5, with 14 nucleotides matching TRBD2. Germline V gene lookup returns CDR1 SGHAT and CDR2 FQDESV (reference sequence). The CDR3 consists of 15 residues. J was trimmed by 5 bases and V by 4 bases; bases with no gene match: 3. DNA of the CDR3: TGTGCCAGCAGCTCGACTAGCGGGGGGGCGGAGACCCAGTACTTC. Translation gives CASSSTSGGAETQYF.

The V and J genes are TRBV2 and TRBJ1-2; D is unresolved. The CDR3 totals 15 residues. Germline CDR1 SNHLY, CDR2 FYNNEI. Trimming left V 3 bases short and J 0 bases short, with 11 bases between. The CDR3 loop is CASSERLVANYGYTF. CDR3 nucleotide sequence: TGTGCCAGCAGTGAGCGGCTCGTTGCTAACTATGGCTACACCTTC.

This chain joins TRBV9 and TRBJ2-1, with a possible D match to TRBD2 (6 bases). Trimming removed 0 bases from V and 4 bases from J, with 11 bases in between. Germline values: CDR1 SGDLS, CDR2 YYNGEE. The CDR3 has 15 residues. The CDR3 protein is CASSVGRAFYNEQFF. The DNA of the CDR3 is TGTGCCAGCAGCGTAGGGAGGGCCTTTTACAATGAGCAGTTCTTC.

The rearrangement links TRBV6-5 to TRBJ1-2; 11 bases agree with TRBD1. Germline CDR1 and CDR2: MNHEY and SVGAGI. The CDR3 is made up of 13 amino acids. The trim removed 4 bases at V and 6 bases at J, leaving 1 base unmatched. CDR3 loop: CASSWDRGDGYTF. CDR3 DNA: TGTGCCAGCAGTTGGGACAGGGGGGATGGCTACACCTTC.

This chain uses TRBV4-1 with TRBJ2-2; 7 nucleotides match TRBD2. The J segment lost 0 bases and the V segment lost 3 bases, leaving 7 bases of the junction unmatched. The CDR3 is 17 residues long. Germline CDR1 reads MGHRA; CDR2 reads YSYEKL. DNA for the CDR3: TGCGCCAGCAGCCACCCCCTAGCGGCCTCGAACACCGGGGAGCTGTTTTTT. This translates into CASSHPLAASNTGELFF.

The V call is TRBV4-2, the J call TRBJ1-1; 9 nucleotides match TRBD1. The CDR3 length is 14 residues. Germline CDR1 and CDR2: LGHNA and YNFKEQ. V lost 3 bases and J lost 1; bases outside the gene matches: 0. The CDR3 loop is CASSQGQGNTEAFF. The CDR3 DNA reads as TGTGCCAGCAGCCAGGGACAGGGGAACACTGAAGCTTTCTTT.

This clone was recorded many times. The chain uses TRBV14 and TRBJ1-5; 7 bases are a match to TRBD1. The J segment lost 7 bases and the V segment lost 4 bases, leaving 7 bases of the junction unmatched. CDR3 length equals 14 residues. In germline, CDR1 is SGHDN, CDR2 FVKESK. The CDR3 sequence is CASSPTGRGQPQHF. The CDR3, as DNA: TGTGCCAGCAGCCCGACAGGGAGGGGGCAGCCCCAGCATTTT. The variable domain in full, completed from reference TRBV14 and TRBJ1-5, reads EAGVTQFPSHSVIEKGQTVTLRCDPISGHDNLYWYRRVMGKEIKFLLHFVKESKQDESGMPNNRFLAERTGGTYSTLKVQPAELEDSGVYFCASSPTGRGQPQHFGDGTRLSIL.

J is TRBJ2-1 and V is TRBV29-1; 8 bases are shared with TRBD2. The germline gives CDR1 SQVTM, CDR2 ANQGSEA. Unmatched junction bases numbered 2, after V lost 5 bases and J lost 2 bases. The CDR3 runs to 13 residues. CDR3 bases: TGCAGCGTTAGGACTAGCCCCTACAATGAGCAGTTCTTC. It specifies CSVRTSPYNEQFF.

J is TRBJ1-2 and V is TRBV27, with 8 bases identical to TRBD1. CDR3 length: 13 amino acids. After removal of 5 bases from V and 8 bases from J, the junction contained 7 bases not matched to a gene. Germline loops: CDR1 MNHEY, CDR2 SMNVEV (reference sequence). CDR3 sequence (DNA): TGTGCCAGCAGTCACGGACAGGGTGGCGGCTACACCTTC. Protein product: CASSHGQGGGYTF.

The chain uses TRBV7-9 and TRBJ2-1, with 9 bases aligning to TRBD2. Losses at the gene ends were 4 bases for V and 10 bases for J; bases not matched to a gene: 2. The CDR3 runs 12 residues. The germline CDR1 and CDR2 sequences are SEHNR and FQNEAQ (reference sequence). This CDR3 reads CASSSLAGEQFF. DNA of the CDR3: TGTGCCAGCAGCTCCCTAGCGGGGGAGCAGTTCTTC.

This rearrangement joins TRBV5-1 to TRBJ2-5; unclear D gene. V was cut by 0 bases and J by 1 base, with 7 bases left in between. This CDR3 comprises 14 residues. Germline lookup yields CDR1 SGHRS and CDR2 YFSETQ. CDR3 coding DNA: TGCGCCAGCAGCTTGGACTCCTTCCAAGAGACCCAGTACTTC. Its protein product is CASSLDSFQETQYF.

The chain combines TRBV7-9 with TRBJ2-1; 9 bases are shared with TRBD2. Germline assignment: CDR1 SEHNR and CDR2 FQNEAQ (reference sequence). The CDR3 contains 13 residues. J gave up 9 bases and V 4 bases, and 4 bases lay outside the gene matches. This CDR3 reads CASSSWTSVEQFF. The CDR3 DNA reads as TGTGCCAGCAGCTCCTGGACTAGCGTTGAGCAGTTCTTC.

This rearrangement joins TRBV6-5 to TRBJ1-5; no definite D call. Germline assignment: CDR1 MNHEY and CDR2 SVGAGI. CDR3 length: 15 amino acids. Trimming removed 0 bases from V and 0 bases from J, with 6 bases in between. CDR3 protein: CASSYSISSNQPQHF. The DNA of the CDR3 is TGTGCCAGCAGTTACTCGATTAGTAGCAATCAGCCCCAGCATTTT.

The gene calls are TRBV7-9 and TRBJ2-7; 7 positions match TRBD1. V dropped 6 bases and J dropped 3; count of bases not matched to a gene: 2. The CDR3 totals 12 residues. Germline assignment: CDR1 SEHNR and CDR2 FQNEAQ (reference sequence). CDR3 sequence reads: CASRQGRYEQYF. CDR3 bases: TGTGCCAGCAGACAGGGGCGCTACGAGCAGTACTTC.

The chain has TRBV2 and TRBJ2-3; 10 bases are shared with TRBD1. The CDR3 is made up of 15 amino acids. Trimming at V came to 10 bases and at J to 5 bases, leaving 12 bases not matched to a gene. The germline V gene has CDR1 SNHLY and CDR2 FYNNEI. The chain's CDR3 is CATPSRDRGIDTQYF. In DNA, the CDR3 is TGTGCCACCCCGAGTCGGGACAGGGGCATAGATACGCAGTATTTT.

V usage is TRBV27 and J usage is TRBJ1-1, with D unclear. V lost 2 bases and J lost 2, with 12 bases in between. Germline lookup yields CDR1 MNHEY and CDR2 SMNVEV (reference sequence). The CDR3 is made up of 15 amino acids. CDR3 protein: CASSLGPGSNTEAFF. CDR3 DNA: TGTGCCAGCAGTTTAGGACCAGGATCAAACACTGAAGCTTTCTTT.

The V call is TRBV19, the J call TRBJ1-1; D not resolved. CDR1 is LNHDA, CDR2 SQIVND, per germline (reference sequence). V lost 5 bases and J lost 4, with 14 bases in between. The CDR3 length is 14 residues. The CDR3 bases are TGTGCCAGTAGTCTCAAGATGGAACCCACTGAAGCTTTCTTT. Its protein is CASSLKMEPTEAFF.

V gene TRBV27 combines with J gene TRBJ2-1; TRBD1 matches 8 bases. Trimming took 5 bases from V and 3 from J; bases not matched to a gene: 6. Germline-derived CDR1 and CDR2 are MNHEY and SMNVEV (reference sequence). The CDR3 consists of 15 residues. The CDR3 loop reads CASSRQGMIYNEQFF. In DNA form, the CDR3 reads TGTGCCAGCAGTCGACAGGGGATGATCTACAATGAGCAGTTCTTC.

The CDR3, as DNA: TGTGCCAGCAGTTACTCTGAGGAGGGGGCCATTCAGTACTTC. This sequence encodes CASSYSEEGAIQYF. The chain has TRBV6-5 and TRBJ2-4, with D tentatively TRBD1 (7 bases). CDR3 size: 14 residues. Germline V CDR1 and CDR2: MNHEY, SVGAGI. With 0 bases removed from V and 9 bases from J, the gap between germline ends came to 12 bases.

The J gene is TRBJ1-5, the V gene TRBV27, with 8 bases aligning to TRBD1. This CDR3 is 16 amino acids long. Losses at the gene ends were 0 bases for V and 5 bases for J; bases not matched to a gene: 6. Germline V gene lookup returns CDR1 MNHEY and CDR2 SMNVEV (reference sequence). The CDR3 sequence is CASSLSRTGTDQPQHF. The DNA of the CDR3 is TGTGCCAGCAGTTTATCGCGGACAGGGACTGATCAGCCCCAGCATTTT.

The gene calls are TRBV10-3 and TRBJ2-4; D not resolved. The V end lost 11 bases, the J end lost 1 base, and 12 bases lay between the germline ends. From germline, CDR1 is ENHRY and CDR2 SYGVKD. The CDR3 consists of 13 residues. The CDR3 sequence is CARDGVAKNIQYF. The CDR3 nucleotides are TGTGCCCGAGATGGGGTGGCCAAAAACATTCAGTACTTC.

This chain joins TRBV7-9 and TRBJ2-1; D may be TRBD2 (6 bases). The CDR3 totals 13 residues. The V gene's germline CDR1 is SEHNR and CDR2 FQNEAQ (reference sequence). Trimming left V 5 bases short and J 12 bases short, with 17 bases between. Here the CDR3 reads CASSRRDHHGQFF. In DNA form, the CDR3 reads TGTGCCAGCAGCCGGCGGGACCACCATGGGCAGTTCTTC.

V gene TRBV7-3 combines with J gene TRBJ1-2; D uncertain. Germline-derived CDR1 and CDR2 are SGHTA and FQGTGA. The CDR3 loop spans 17 amino acids. The germline V and J ends were trimmed by 5 bases and 4 bases, with 23 bases remaining between them. The CDR3 spells CASSTAPDRLFGYGYTF. CDR3 nucleotide sequence: TGTGCCAGCAGCACAGCACCGGACCGCTTATTTGGCTATGGCTACACCTTC.